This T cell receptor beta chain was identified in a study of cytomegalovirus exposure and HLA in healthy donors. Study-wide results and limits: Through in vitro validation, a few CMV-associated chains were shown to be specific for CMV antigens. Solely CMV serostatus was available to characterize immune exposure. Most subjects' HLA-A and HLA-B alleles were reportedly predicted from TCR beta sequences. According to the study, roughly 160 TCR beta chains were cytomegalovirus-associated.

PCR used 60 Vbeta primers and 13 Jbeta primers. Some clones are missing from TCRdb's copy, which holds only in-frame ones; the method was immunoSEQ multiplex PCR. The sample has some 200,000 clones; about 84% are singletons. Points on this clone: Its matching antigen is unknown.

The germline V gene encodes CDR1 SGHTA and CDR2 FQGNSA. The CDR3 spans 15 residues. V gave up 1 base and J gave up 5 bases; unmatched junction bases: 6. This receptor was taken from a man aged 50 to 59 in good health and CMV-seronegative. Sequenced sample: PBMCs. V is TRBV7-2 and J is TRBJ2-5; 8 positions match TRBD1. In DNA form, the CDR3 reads TGTGCCAGCAGCTTAGGACCAGGGGGCGCCGAGACCCAGTACTTC. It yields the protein CASSLGPGGAETQYF.